This T cell receptor beta chain was documented in a study of blood T cell repertoires in COVID-19. Method: immunoSEQ multiplex PCR; TCRdb's copy keeps in-frame clones and lacks some. The table includes 100,000 or so clones, 81% detected once. The CDR3 extends over 15 amino acids. V lost 2 bases, J lost 13 bases, and 18 bases lay in between. Germline V gene lookup returns CDR1 SGHAT and CDR2 FQDESV (reference sequence). This chain uses TRBV11-1 with TRBJ1-6; unclear D gene. The sample was peripheral blood. This clonotype was obtained from a woman aged 65 to 85 with acute or convalescent COVID-19. In DNA, the CDR3 is TGTGCCAGCAGCTTAAAGGTGTCAGGCGCCGCGCCCCTCCACTTT. Its translation: CASSLKVSGAAPLHF.